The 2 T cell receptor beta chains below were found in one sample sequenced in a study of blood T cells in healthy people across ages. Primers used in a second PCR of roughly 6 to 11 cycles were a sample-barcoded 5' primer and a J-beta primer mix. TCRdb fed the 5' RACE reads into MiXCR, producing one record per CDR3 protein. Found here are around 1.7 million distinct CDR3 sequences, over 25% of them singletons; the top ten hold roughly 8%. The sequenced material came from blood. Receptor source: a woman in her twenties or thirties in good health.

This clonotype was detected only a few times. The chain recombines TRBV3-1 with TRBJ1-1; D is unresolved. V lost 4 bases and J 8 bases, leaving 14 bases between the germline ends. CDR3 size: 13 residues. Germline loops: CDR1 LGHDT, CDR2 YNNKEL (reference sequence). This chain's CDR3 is CASSPLAKGEAFF. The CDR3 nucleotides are TGTGCCAGCAGCCCGCTAGCCAAGGGAGAAGCTTTCTTT.

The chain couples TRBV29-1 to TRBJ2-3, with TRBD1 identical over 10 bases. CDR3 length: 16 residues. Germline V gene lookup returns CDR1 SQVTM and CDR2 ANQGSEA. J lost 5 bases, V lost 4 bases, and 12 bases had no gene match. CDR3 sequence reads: CSVVRDGTGARDTQYF. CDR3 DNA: TGCAGCGTTGTTCGGGACGGGACAGGGGCCAGAGATACGCAGTATTTT.